This record covers a single T cell receptor beta chain. The target antigen is unknown. These data come from a study of cytomegalovirus exposure and HLA in healthy donors. Study-wide findings and caveats: There were a few CMV-associated chains whose specificity for CMV antigens was confirmed in vitro. In a later analysis, the majority of CMV-associated beta chains seemingly showed HLA restriction. Reported findings show TCR beta sequences accurately forecast HLA-A and HLA-B alleles in most subjects.

Donors were nominally healthy when sampled, though unrecorded immune exposures were likely. The PCR employed 60 Vbeta primers together with 13 Jbeta primers. The protocol was immunoSEQ multiplex PCR, while the TCRdb copy is restricted to in-frame clones and leaves out a portion. Here the sample table reports about 25,000 clones. Germline-derived CDR1 and CDR2 are LGHNA and YNFKEQ. Trimming removed 0 bases at V and 4 bases at J, with 7 bases between. CDR3 length: 14 residues. J is TRBJ1-5 and V is TRBV4-2; no clear D gene. This sequence was found in a male donor in good health and CMV-seropositive. The sequencing sample was made of PBMCs. The CDR3 here is CASSQDWANQPQHF. The CDR3 DNA sequence: TGTGCCAGCAGCCAAGATTGGGCAAATCAGCCCCAGCATTTT.